These 7 T cell receptor beta chains came from one sample sequenced in a study of siplizumab effects on memory and regulatory T cells (dated by TCRdb to the late 2010s). The library was generated by the immunoSEQ multiplex PCR assay. Here the immuneACCESS table is served through TCRdb, limited to in-frame sequences with V and J called. Missing clones are a known gap in these copies; in checked studies unresolved V genes cover under half, and the rest lacks a known reason. The sample profile shows about 100,000 clones; more than 85% of them were found once. Around 2.7% of the sample is held by the ten biggest clonotypes. Sequencing was performed on CD4+ T cells sorted from blood. All receptors derive from a human donor in good health. Some clones in this sample may be carry-over from other donors' samples.

The chain joins TRBV6-4 to TRBJ1-5; 10 bases are shared with TRBD1. CDR1 and CDR2 (germline): MRHNA, SNTAGT. V shed 5 bases, J shed 0 bases, and the junction held 13 bases outside the gene matches. This CDR3 has 19 residues. The DNA of the CDR3 is TGTGCCAGCAGTTTGAAACGGGACAGGGGCCTATATAGCAATCAGCCCCAGCATTTT. Residues: CASSLKRDRGLYSNQPQHF.

V gene TRBV11-3 combines with J gene TRBJ2-7; 10 bases align to TRBD2. Germline loops: CDR1 SGHNT, CDR2 YENEEA. CDR3 length: 12 amino acids. Losses at the gene ends were 8 bases for V and 6 bases for J; bases not matched to a gene: 4. CDR3 residues: CASGLAGAEQYF. CDR3 DNA: TGTGCCAGCGGGCTAGCGGGAGCCGAGCAGTACTTC.

This chain joins TRBV28 and TRBJ2-4; TRBD1 matches at 8 bases. The V and J ends lost 3 bases and 6 bases, in that order; junction bases with no gene match: 13. The CDR3 has 17 residues. Germline CDR1 reads MDHEN; CDR2 reads SYDVKM. The CDR3 sequence is CASSFFRTGSHINIQYF. In DNA form, the CDR3 reads TGTGCCAGCAGTTTCTTCCGGACAGGGAGCCACATAAACATTCAGTACTTC.

V gene TRBV28 combines with J gene TRBJ1-4; D not resolved. Germline CDR1 reads MDHEN; CDR2 reads SYDVKM. V was cut by 1 base and J by 3 bases, with 18 bases left in between. The CDR3 totals 18 residues. CDR3 region: CASSLLGATQSPNEKLFF. CDR3 nucleotide sequence: TGTGCCAGCAGTTTATTGGGCGCAACTCAAAGCCCTAATGAAAAACTGTTTTTT.

This clone was picked up one time. V and J are TRBV29-1 and TRBJ2-5; 11 bases match TRBD1. The CDR3 loop spans 14 amino acids. The V gene end was trimmed by 5 bases and the J gene end by 4 bases; junction bases not matched to a gene: 6. Germline values: CDR1 SQVTM, CDR2 ANQGSEA. The DNA of the CDR3 is TGCAGCGTTTCTGGACAGGGGGCCATAGAGACCCAGTACTTC. Translated: CSVSGQGAIETQYF.

The chain couples TRBV5-6 to TRBJ2-2, with D possibly matching TRBD2 (5 bases). Per germline, CDR1 SGHDT and CDR2 YYEEEE. This CDR3 is 16 amino acids long. Trimming cost V 1 base and J 4 bases, with 14 bases left between them. CDR3 coding DNA: TGTGCCAGCAGCTTGTTCTCGGACTGGCCCACCGGGGAGCTGTTTTTT. This translates into CASSLFSDWPTGELFF.

V usage is TRBV6-1 and J usage is TRBJ1-1; no reliable D call. The V and J ends lost 7 bases and 2 bases respectively, with 17 bases between them. Germline V lookup: CDR1 MNHNS, CDR2 SASEGT. The CDR3 runs to 15 residues. The DNA for the CDR3 is TGTGCCAGCAAAAGGACCGTCTGGGAAAACACTGAAGCTTTCTTT. Its protein is CASKRTVWENTEAFF.